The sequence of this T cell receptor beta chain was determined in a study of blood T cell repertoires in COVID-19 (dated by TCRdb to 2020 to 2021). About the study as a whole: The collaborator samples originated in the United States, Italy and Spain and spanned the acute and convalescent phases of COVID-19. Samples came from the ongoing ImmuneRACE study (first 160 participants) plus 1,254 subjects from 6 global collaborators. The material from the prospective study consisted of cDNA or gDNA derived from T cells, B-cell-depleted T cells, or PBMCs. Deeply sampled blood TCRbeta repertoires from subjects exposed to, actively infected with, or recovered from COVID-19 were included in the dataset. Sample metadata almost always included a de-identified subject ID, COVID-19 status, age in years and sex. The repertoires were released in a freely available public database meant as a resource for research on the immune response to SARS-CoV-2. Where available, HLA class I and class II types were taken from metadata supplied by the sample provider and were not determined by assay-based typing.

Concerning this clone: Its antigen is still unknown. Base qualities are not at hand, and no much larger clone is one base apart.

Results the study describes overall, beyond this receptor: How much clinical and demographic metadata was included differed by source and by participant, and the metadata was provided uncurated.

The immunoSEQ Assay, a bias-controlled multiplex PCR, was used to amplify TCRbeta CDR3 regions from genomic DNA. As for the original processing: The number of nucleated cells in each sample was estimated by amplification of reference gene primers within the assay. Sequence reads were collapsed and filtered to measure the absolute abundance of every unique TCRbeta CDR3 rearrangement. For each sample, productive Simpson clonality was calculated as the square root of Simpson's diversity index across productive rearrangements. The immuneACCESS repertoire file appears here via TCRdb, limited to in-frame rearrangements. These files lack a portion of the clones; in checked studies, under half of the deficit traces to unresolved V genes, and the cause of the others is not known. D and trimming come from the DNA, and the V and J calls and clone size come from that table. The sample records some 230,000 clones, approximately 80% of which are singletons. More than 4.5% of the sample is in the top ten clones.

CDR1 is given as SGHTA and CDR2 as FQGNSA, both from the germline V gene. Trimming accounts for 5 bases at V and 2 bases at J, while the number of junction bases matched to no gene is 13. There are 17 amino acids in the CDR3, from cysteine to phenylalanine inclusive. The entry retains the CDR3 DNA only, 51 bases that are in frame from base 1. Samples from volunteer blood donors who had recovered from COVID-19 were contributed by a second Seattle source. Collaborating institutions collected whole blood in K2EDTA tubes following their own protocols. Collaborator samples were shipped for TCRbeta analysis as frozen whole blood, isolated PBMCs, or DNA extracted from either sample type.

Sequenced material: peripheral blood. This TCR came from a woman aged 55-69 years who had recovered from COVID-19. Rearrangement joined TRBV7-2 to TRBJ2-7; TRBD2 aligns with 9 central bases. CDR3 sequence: CASSVRVAGALTYEQYF. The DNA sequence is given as TGTGCCAGCAGCGTCCGAGTAGCGGGGGCCCTTACCTACGAGCAGTACTTC.